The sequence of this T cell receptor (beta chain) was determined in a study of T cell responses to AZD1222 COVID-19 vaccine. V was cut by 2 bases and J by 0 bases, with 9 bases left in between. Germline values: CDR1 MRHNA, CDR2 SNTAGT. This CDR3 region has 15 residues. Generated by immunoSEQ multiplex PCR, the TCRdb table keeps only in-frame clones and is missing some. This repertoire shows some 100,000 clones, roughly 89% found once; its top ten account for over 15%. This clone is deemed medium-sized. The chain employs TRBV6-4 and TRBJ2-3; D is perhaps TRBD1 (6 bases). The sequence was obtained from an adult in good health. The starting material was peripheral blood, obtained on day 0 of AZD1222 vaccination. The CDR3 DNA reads TGTGCCAGCAGTGACGGGGGCTCTAGCACAGATACGCAGTATTTT. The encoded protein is CASSDGGSSTDTQYF.